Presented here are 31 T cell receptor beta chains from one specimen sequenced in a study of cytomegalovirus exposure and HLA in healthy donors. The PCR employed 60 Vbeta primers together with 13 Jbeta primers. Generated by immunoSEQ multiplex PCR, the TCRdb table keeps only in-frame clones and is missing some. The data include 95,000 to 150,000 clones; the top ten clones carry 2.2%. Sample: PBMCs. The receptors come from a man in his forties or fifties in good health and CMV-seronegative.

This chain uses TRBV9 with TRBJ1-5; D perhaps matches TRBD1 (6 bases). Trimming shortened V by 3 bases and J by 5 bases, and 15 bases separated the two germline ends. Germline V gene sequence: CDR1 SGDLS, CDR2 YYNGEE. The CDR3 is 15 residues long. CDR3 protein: CASSGLGGLDQPQHF. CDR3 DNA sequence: TGTGCCAGCAGCGGTTTGGGGGGGCTGGATCAGCCCCAGCATTTT.

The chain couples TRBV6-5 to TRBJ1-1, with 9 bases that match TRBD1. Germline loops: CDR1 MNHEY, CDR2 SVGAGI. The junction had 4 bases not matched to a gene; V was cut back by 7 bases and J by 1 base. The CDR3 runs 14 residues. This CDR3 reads CASKKGQGNTEAFF. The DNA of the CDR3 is TGTGCCAGCAAGAAGGGACAGGGGAACACTGAAGCTTTCTTT.

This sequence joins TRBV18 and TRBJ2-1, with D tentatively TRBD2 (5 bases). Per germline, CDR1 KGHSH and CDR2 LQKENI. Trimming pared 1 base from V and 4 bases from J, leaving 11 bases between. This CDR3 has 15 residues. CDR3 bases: TGTGCCAGCTCACCACTAGCGTTGACTTACAATGAGCAGTTCTTC. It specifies CASSPLALTYNEQFF.

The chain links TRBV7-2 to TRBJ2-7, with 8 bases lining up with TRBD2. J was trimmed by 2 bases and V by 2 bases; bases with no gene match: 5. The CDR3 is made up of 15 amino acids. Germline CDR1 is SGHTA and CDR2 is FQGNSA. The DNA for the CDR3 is TGTGCCAGCAGCTTACTAGCGGGCTCTACCTACGAGCAGTACTTC. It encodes CASSLLAGSTYEQYF.

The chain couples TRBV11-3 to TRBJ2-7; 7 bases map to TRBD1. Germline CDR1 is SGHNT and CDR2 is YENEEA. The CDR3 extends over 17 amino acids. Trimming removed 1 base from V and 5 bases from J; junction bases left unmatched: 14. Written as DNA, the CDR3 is TGTGCCAGCAGCTTAGGCTCTTGGACAGGTCAGTCCCACGAGCAGTACTTC. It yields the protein CASSLGSWTGQSHEQYF. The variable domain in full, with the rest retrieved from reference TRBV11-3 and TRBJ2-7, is EAGVVQSPRYKIIEKKQPVAFWCNPISGHNTLYWYLQNLGQGPELLIRYENEEAVDDSQLPKDRFSAERLKGVDSTLKIQPAELGDSAVYLCASSLGSWTGQSHEQYFGPGTRLTVT.

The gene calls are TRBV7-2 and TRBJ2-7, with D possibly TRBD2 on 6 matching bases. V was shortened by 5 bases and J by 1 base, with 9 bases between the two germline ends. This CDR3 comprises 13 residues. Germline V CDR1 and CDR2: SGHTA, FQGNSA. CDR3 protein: CASSGSGSYEQYF. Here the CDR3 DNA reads TGTGCCAGCAGCGGAAGCGGGTCCTACGAGCAGTACTTC.

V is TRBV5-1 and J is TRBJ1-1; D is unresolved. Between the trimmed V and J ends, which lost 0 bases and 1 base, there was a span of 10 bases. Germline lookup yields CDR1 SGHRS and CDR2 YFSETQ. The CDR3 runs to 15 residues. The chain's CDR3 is CASSLGAGPNTEAFF. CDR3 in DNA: TGCGCCAGCAGCTTGGGGGCTGGCCCGAACACTGAAGCTTTCTTT.

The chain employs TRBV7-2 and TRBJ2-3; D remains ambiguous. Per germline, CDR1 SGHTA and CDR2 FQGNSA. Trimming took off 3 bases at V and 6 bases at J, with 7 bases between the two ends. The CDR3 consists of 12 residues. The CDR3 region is CASSFLGDTQYF. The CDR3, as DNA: TGTGCCAGCAGCTTCCTTGGCGATACGCAGTATTTT.

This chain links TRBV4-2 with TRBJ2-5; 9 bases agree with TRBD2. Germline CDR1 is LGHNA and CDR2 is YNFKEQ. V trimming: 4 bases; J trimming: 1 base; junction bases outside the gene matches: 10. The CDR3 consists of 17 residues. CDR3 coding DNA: TGTGCCAGCAGCCGACCCCCCGGGACTAGCAGCCAAGAGACCCAGTACTTC. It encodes CASSRPPGTSSQETQYF.

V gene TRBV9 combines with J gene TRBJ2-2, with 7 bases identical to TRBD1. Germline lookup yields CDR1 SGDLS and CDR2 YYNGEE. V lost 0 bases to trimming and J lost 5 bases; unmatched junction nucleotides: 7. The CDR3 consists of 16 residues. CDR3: CASSVERGRVTGELFF. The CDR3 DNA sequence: TGTGCCAGCAGCGTAGAGAGGGGGCGGGTAACCGGGGAGCTGTTTTTT.

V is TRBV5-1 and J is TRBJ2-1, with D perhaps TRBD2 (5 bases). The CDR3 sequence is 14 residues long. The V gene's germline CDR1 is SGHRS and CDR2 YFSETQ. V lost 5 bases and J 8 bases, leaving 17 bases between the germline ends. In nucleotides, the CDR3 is TGCGCCAGCAGATCCGAAGGTAGCGCCTATGAGCAGTTCTTC. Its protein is CASRSEGSAYEQFF.

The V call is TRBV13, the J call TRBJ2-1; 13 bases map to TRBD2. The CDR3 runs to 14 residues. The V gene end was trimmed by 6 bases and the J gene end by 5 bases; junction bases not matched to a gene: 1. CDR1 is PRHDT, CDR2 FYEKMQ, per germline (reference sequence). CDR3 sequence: CASRLAGGHNEQFF. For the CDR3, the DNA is TGTGCCAGCAGACTAGCGGGAGGGCACAATGAGCAGTTCTTC.

The CDR3 sequence is CASSSLAVNTGELFF. CDR3 coding DNA: TGTGCCAGCAGCTCACTAGCGGTGAACACCGGGGAGCTGTTTTTT. The J gene is TRBJ2-2, the V gene TRBV7-8, with TRBD2 matching over 8 bases. V lost 4 bases, J lost 1 base, and 2 bases stayed unmatched. CDR1 SGHVS and CDR2 FQNEAQ come from the germline V gene. This CDR3 has 15 amino acids.

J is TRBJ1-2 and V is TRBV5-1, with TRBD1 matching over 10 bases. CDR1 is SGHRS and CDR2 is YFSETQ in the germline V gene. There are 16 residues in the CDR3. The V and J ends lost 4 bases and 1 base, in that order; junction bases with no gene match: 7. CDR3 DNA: TGCGCCAGCAGCGGTACCGGGACAGGGGTTAACTATGGCTACACCTTC. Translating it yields CASSGTGTGVNYGYTF.

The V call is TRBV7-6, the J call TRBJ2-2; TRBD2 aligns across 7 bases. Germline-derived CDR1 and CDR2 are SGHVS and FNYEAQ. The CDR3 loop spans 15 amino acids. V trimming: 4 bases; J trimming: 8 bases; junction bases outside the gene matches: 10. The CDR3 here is CASSSRALASGELFF. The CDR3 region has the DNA TGTGCCAGCAGCTCCCGGGCACTAGCGTCAGGGGAGCTGTTTTTT.

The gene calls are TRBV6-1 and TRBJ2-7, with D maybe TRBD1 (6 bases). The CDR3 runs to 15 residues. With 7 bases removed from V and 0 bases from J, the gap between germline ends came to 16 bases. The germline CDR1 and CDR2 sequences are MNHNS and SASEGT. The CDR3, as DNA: TGTGCCAGCACAGGGGTAGCTTTGAGCTCCTACGAGCAGTACTTC. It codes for CASTGVALSSYEQYF.

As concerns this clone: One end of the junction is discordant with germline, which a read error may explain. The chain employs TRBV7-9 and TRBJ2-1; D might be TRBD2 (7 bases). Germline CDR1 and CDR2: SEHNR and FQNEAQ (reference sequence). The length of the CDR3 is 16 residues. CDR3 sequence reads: CASSPLGGGSFNEQFF. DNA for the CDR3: TGTGCCAGCAGCCCGCTAGGGGGGGGATCCTTCAATGAGCAGTTCTTC.

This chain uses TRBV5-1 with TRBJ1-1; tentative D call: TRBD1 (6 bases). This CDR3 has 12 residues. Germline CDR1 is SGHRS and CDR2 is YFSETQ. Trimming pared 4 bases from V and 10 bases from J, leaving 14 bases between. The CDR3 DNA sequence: TGCGCCAGCAGCCCCGACAGGCTACTAGCTTTCTTT. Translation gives CASSPDRLLAFF.

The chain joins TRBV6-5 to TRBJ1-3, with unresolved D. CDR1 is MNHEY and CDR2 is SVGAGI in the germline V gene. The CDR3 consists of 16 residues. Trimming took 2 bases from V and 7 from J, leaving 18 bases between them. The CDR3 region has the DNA TGTGCCAGCAGTTACGAACCGGTGGTCGCCGGGAACACCATATATTTT. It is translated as CASSYEPVVAGNTIYF.

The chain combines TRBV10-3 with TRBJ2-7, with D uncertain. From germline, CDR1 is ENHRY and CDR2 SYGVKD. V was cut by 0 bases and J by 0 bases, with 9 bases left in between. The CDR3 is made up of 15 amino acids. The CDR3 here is CAISESNGGSYEQYF. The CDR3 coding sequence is TGTGCCATCAGTGAGTCCAACGGCGGCTCCTACGAGCAGTACTTC.

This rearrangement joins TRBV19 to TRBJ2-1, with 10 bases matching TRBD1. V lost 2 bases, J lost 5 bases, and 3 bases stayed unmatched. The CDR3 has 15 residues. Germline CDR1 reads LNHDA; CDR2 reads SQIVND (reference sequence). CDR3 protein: CASSIRQGANNEQFF. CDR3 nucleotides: TGTGCCAGTAGTATAAGACAGGGGGCGAACAATGAGCAGTTCTTC.

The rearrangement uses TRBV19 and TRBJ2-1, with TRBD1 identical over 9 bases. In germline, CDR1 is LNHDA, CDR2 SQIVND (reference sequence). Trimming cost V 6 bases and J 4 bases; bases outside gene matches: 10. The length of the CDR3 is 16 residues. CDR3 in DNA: TGTGCCAGTAGAGATCCGGGACAGGGCCAGTACAATGAGCAGTTCTTC. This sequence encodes CASRDPGQGQYNEQFF.

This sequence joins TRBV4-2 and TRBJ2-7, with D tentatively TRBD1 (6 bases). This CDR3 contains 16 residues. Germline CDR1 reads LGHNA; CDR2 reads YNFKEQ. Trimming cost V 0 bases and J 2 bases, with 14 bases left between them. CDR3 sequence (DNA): TGTGCCAGCAGCCAAGATGAAGGCAGGGGTACCTACGAGCAGTACTTC. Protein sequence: CASSQDEGRGTYEQYF.

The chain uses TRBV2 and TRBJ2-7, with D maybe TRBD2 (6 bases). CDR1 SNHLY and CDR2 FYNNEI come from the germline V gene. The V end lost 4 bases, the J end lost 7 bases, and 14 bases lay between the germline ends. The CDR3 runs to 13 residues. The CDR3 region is CASSGRGRGEQYF. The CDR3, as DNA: TGTGCCAGCAGTGGCCGGGGACGGGGGGAGCAGTACTTC.

CDR3 loop: CASSYSWRSSYEQYF. DNA of the CDR3: TGTGCCAGCAGTTACTCGTGGCGGAGCTCCTACGAGCAGTACTTC. This chain links TRBV6-6 with TRBJ2-7, with unresolved D. V lost 0 bases and J lost 0, with 9 bases in between. The CDR3 runs to 15 residues. Germline V gene sequence: CDR1 MNHNY, CDR2 SVGAGI (reference sequence).

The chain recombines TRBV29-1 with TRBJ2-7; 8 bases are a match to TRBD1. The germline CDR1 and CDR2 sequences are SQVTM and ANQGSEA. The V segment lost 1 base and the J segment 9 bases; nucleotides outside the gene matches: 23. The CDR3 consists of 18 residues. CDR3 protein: CSVEGSSKGTGHLRGQYF. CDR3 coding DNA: TGCAGCGTTGAAGGATCAAGTAAGGGGACAGGTCACCTACGAGGGCAGTACTTC.

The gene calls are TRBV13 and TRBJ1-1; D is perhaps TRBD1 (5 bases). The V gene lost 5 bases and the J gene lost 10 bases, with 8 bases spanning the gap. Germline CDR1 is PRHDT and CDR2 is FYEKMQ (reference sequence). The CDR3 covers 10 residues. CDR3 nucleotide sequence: TGTGCCAGCAGCCCTCAGGGAGCTTTCTTT. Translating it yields CASSPQGAFF.

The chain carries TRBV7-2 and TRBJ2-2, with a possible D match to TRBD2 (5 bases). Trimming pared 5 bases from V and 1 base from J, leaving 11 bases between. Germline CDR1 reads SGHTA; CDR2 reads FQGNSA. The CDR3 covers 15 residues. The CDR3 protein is CASSRSGMNTGELFF. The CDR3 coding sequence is TGTGCCAGCAGCCGCTCGGGAATGAACACCGGGGAGCTGTTTTTT.

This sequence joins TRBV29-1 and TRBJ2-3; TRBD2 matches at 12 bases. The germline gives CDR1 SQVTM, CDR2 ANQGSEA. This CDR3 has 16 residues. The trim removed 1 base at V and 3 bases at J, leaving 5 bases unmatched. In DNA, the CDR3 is TGCAGCGTTGAAGGGTCTCTAGCGGGAGGGACAGATACGCAGTATTTT. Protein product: CSVEGSLAGGTDTQYF.

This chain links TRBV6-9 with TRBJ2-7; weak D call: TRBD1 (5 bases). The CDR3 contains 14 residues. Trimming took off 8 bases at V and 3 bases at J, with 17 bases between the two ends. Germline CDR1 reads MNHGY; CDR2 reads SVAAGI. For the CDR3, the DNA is TGTGCCAGCTTCCGACAGCACGCTCGCTACGAGCAGTACTTC. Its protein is CASFRQHARYEQYF.

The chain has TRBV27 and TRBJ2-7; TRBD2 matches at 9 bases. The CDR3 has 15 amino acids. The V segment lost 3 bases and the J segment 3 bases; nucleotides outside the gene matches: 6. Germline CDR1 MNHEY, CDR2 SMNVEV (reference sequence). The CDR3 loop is CASSFRFSGSYEQYF. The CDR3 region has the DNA TGTGCCAGCAGTTTTAGGTTTAGCGGGAGCTACGAGCAGTACTTC.